Sequencing of this TCR beta chain was carried out in a study of beta chain features in type 1 diabetes. V was cut by 6 bases and J by 4 bases, with 15 bases left in between. Germline V CDR1 and CDR2: MNHEY, SVGAGI. The CDR3 is 14 residues long. Every sorted population was more than 95% pure. Expressed TCRB transcripts were sequenced after all isolated RNA was converted to cDNA. TCRdb's copy holds only in-frame clones and misses some; the assay was immunoSEQ multiplex PCR. The table records about 650,000 clones, roughly 12% of them present only once. Concerning this clone itself: Its antigen is not known.

General study results and limits: Among all four CD4+ subsets, Type 1 diabetes patients had TCRB CDR3s that were moderately but significantly shorter.

The specimen was naive CD4+ T cells from blood. The TCR sequence derives from a man aged 25-45 years with type 1 diabetes. The V gene is TRBV6-5, the J gene TRBJ1-2; D ambiguous. The CDR3 reads CASSPDISSYGYTF. CDR3 DNA sequence: TGTGCCAGCAGCCCGGATATATCGAGCTATGGCTACACCTTC.